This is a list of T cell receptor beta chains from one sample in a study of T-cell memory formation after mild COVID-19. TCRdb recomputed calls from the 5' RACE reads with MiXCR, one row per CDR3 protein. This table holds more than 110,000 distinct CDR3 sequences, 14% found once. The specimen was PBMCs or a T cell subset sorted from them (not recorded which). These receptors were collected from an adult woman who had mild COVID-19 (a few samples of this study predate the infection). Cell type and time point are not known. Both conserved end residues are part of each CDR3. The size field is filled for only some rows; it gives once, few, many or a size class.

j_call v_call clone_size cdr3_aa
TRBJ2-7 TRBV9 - CASSVEGEEDEQYF
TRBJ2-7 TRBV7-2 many CASSLPGRGGDEQYF
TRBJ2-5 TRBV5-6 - CASSLMAESRETQYF
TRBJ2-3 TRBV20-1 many CSARGQADMGSQYF
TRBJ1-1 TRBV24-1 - CATSDLQQGREAFF
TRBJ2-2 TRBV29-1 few CSVLGLAEYANTGELFF
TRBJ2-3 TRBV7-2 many CASSLAASGGLTDTQYF
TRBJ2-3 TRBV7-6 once CASSFPPRGGPDTQYF
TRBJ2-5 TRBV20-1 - CSSITGQQETQYF
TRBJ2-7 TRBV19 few CASADRVNNEQYF
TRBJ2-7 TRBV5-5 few CASSYKDPYEQYF
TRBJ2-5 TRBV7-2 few CASSLVVETQYF
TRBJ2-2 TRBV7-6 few CASSLAPSGPGELFF
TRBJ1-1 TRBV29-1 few CSVGGRGAFF
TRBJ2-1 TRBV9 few CASSVEAGEYNEQFF
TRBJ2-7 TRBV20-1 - CSARGGSSGGYEQYF
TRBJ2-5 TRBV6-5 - CASTLVGREGRETQYF
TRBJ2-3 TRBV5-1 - CASSLISTATDTQYF
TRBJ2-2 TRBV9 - CASSVSGTAVGTGELFF
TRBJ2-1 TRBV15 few CATSRVGGPGDYNEQFF
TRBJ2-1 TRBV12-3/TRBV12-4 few CASSSRTSGSVYEQFF
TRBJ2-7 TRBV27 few CASSLERGDGYEQYF
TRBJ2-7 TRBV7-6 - CVGAAQYF
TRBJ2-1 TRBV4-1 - CASSLWTGSYNEQFF
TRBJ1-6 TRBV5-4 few CASSPGQGYNSPLHF